This TCR beta chain was sequenced during a study of T cell responses to AZD1222 COVID-19 vaccine. The repertoire was sequenced with immunoSEQ multiplex PCR; TCRdb's copy has only in-frame clones and lacks some. The table includes about 130,000 clones, roughly 93% detected once. V dropped 5 bases and J dropped 3; count of bases not matched to a gene: 11. The CDR3 sequence is 16 residues long. Looked up from germline, CDR1 is LNHDA and CDR2 is SQIVND (reference sequence). The J gene is TRBJ2-5, the V gene TRBV19; 8 nucleotides line up with TRBD2. The material sequenced was peripheral blood, taken 28 days after the second AZD1222 dose. This TCR was recovered from an adult who received the AZD1222 COVID-19 vaccine. CDR3: CASSAQLGGGKETQYF. The CDR3 DNA follows: TGTGCCAGTAGTGCCCAATTGGGCGGGGGGAAAGAGACCCAGTACTTC.